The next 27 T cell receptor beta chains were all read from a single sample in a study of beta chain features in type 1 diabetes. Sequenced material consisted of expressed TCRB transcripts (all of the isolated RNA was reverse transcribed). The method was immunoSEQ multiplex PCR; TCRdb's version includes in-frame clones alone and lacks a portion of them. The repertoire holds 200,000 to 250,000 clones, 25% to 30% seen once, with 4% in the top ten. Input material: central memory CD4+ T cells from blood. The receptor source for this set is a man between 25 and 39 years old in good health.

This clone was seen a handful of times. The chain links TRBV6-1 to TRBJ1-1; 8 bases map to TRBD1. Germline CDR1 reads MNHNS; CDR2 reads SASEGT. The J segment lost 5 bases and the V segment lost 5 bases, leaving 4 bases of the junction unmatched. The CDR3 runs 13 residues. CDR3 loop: CASSNDRGTEAFF. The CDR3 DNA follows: TGTGCCAGCAGTAACGACAGGGGAACTGAAGCTTTCTTT.

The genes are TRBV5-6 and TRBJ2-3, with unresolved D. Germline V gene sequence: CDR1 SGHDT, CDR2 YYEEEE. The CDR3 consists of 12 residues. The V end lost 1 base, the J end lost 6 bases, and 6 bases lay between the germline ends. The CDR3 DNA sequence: TGTGCCAGCAGCTTGACTCTGGATACGCAGTATTTT. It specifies CASSLTLDTQYF.

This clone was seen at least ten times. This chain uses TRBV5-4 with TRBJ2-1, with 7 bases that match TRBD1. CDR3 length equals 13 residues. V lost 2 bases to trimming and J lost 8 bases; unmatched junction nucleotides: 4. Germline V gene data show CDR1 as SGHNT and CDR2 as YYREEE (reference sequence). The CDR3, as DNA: TGTGCCAGCAGCTTTACAGGGGTCTATGAGCAGTTCTTC. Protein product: CASSFTGVYEQFF. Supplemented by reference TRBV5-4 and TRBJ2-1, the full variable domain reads ETGVTQSPTHLIKTRGQQVTLRCSSQSGHNTVSWYQQALGQGPQFIFQYYREEENGRGNFPPRFSGLQFPNYSSELNVNALELDDSALYLCASSFTGVYEQFFGPGTRLTVL.

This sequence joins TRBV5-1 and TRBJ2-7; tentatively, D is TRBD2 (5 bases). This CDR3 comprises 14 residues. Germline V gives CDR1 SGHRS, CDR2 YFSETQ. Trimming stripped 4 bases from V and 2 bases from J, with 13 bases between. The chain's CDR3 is CASSPQDGTYEQYF. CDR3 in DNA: TGCGCCAGCAGCCCGCAGGACGGGACCTACGAGCAGTACTTC.

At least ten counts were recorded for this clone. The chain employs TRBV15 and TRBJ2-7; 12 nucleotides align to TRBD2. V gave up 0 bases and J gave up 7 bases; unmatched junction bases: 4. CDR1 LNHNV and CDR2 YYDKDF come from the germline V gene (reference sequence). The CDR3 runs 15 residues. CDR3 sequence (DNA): TGTGCCACCAGCAGAGATACTAGCGGGAGGCAGGAGCAGTACTTC. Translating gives CATSRDTSGRQEQYF.

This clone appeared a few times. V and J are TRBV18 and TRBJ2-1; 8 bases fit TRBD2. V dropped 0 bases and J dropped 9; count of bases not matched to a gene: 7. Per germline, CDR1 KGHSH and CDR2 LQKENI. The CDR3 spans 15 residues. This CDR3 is CASSPPLRGGVEQFF. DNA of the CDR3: TGTGCCAGCTCACCACCGTTACGGGGGGGCGTTGAGCAGTTCTTC.

The CDR3 loop reads CASSLAGWYQETQYF. Here the CDR3 DNA reads TGTGCCAGCAGCTTGGCGGGTTGGTACCAAGAGACCCAGTACTTC. The rearrangement links TRBV5-6 to TRBJ2-5; D gene unclear. V lost 0 bases and J lost 0, with 9 bases in between. CDR3 length: 15 amino acids. Per the germline V gene, CDR1 is SGHDT and CDR2 is YYEEEE. Full variable domain (remainder filled in from reference TRBV5-6 and TRBJ2-5): DAGVTQSPTHLIKTRGQQVTLRCSPKSGHDTVSWYQQALGQGPQFIFQYYEEEERQRGNFPDRFSGHQFPNYSSELNVNALLLGDSALYLCASSLAGWYQETQYFGPGTRLLVL.

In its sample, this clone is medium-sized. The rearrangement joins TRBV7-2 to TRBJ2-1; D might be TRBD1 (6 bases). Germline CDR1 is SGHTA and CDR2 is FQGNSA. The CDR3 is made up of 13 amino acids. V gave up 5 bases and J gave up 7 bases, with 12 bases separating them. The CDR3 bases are TGTGCCAGCAGCCCCGCAGGGGTTAATGAGCAGTTCTTC. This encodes CASSPAGVNEQFF.

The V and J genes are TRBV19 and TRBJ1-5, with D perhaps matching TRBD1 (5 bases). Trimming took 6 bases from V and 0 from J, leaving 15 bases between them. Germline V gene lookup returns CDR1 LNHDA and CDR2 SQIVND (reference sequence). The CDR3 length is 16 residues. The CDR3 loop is CASSYPDRYSNQPQHF. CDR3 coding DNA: TGTGCCAGTAGCTATCCCGACAGATATAGCAATCAGCCCCAGCATTTT.

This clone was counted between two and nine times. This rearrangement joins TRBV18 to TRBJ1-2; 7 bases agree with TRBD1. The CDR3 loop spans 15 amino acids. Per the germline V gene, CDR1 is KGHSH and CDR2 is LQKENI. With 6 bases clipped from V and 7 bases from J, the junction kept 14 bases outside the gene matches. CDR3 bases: TGTGCCAGCTCTCCAGGGGAAGACAGGGAGTCTGGCTACACCTTC. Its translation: CASSPGEDRESGYTF. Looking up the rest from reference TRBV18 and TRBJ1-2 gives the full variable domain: NAGVMQNPRHLVRRRGQEARLRCSPMKGHSHVYWYRQLPEEGLKFMVYLQKENIIDESGMPKERFSAEFPKEGPSILRIQQVVRGDSAAYFCASSPGEDRESGYTFGSGTRLTVV.

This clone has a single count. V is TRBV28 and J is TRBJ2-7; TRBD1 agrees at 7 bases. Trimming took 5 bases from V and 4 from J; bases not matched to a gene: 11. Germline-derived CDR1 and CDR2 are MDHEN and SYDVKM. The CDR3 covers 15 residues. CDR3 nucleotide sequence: TGTGCCAGCAGTCTCCCCCGGGGACAGAAATACGAGCAGTACTTC. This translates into CASSLPRGQKYEQYF.

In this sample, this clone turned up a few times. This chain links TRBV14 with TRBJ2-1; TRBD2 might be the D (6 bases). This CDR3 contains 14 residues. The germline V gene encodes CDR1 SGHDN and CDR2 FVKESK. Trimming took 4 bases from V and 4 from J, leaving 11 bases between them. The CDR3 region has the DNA TGTGCCAGCAGCCTTGCTAGCGTTTACAATGAGCAGTTCTTC. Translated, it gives CASSLASVYNEQFF.

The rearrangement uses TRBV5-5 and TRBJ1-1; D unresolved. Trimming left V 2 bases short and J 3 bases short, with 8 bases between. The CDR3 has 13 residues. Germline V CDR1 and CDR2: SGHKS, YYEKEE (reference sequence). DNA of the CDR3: TGTGCCAGCAGCTTCCTCAGGTACACTGAAGCTTTCTTT. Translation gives CASSFLRYTEAFF.

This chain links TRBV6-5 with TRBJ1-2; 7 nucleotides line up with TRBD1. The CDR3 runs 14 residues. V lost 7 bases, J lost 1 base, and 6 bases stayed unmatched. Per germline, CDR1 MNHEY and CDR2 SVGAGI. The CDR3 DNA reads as TGTGCCAGCAATGAACAGGGGTATAACTATGGCTACACCTTC. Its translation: CASNEQGYNYGYTF.

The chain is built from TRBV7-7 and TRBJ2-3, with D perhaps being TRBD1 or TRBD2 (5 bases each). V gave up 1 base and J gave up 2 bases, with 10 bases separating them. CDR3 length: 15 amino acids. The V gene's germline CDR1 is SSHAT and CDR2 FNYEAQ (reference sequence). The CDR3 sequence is CASSLGGKITDTQYF. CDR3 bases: TGTGCCAGCAGCTTAGGGGGGAAGATCACAGATACGCAGTATTTT.

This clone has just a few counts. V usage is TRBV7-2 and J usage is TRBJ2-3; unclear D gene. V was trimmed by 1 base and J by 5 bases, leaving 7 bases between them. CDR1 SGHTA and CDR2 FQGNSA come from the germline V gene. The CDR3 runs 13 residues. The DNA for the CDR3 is TGTGCCAGCAGCTTAGTGCGTGGAGATACGCAGTATTTT. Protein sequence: CASSLVRGDTQYF. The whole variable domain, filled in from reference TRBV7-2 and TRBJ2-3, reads GAGVSQSPSNKVTEKGKDVELRCDPISGHTALYWYRQSLGQGLEFLIYFQGNSAPDKSGLPSDRFSAERTGGSVSTLTIQRTQQEDSAVYLCASSLVRGDTQYFGPGTRLTVL.

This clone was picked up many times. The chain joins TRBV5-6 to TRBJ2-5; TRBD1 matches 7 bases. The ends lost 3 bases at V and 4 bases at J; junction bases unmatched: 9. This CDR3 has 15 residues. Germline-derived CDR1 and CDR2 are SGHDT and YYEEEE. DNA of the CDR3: TGTGCCAGCAGCTATACAGGGGCCCGCTCAGAGACCCAGTACTTC. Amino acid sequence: CASSYTGARSETQYF.

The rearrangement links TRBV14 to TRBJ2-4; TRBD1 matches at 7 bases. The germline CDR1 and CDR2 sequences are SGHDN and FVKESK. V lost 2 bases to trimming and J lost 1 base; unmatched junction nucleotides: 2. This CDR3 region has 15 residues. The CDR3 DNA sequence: TGTGCCAGCAGCCAATCAGGGGGTGCCAAAAACATTCAGTACTTC. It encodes CASSQSGGAKNIQYF.

The CDR3 reads CASSLAAGFSYEQYF. The DNA of the CDR3 is TGTGCCAGCAGCTTGGCAGCGGGCTTCTCCTACGAGCAGTACTTC. This rearrangement joins TRBV5-4 to TRBJ2-7; possible D gene TRBD2, 6 bases. CDR1 is SGHNT and CDR2 is YYREEE in the germline V gene (reference sequence). V lost 0 bases to trimming and J lost 0 bases, with 10 bases between them. The CDR3 spans 15 residues.

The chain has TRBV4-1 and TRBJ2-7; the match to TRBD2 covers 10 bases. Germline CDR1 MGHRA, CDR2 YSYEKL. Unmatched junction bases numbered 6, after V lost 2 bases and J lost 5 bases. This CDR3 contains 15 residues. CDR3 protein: CASSQSAGGFDEQYF. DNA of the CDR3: TGCGCCAGCAGCCAATCAGCGGGAGGGTTCGACGAGCAGTACTTC.

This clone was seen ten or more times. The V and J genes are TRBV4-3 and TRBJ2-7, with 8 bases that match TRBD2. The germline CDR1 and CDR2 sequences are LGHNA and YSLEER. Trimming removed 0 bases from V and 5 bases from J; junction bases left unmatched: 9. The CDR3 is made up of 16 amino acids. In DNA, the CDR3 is TGCGCCAGCAGCCAAGAACGGGAGGGCCGGGGGAACGAGCAGTACTTC. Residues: CASSQEREGRGNEQYF.

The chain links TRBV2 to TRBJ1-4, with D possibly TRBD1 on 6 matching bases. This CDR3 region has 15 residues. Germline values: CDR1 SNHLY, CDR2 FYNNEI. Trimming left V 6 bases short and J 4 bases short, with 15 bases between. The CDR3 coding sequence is TGTGCCAGCAGAAGCGGACAGTACCTTAATGAAAAACTGTTTTTT. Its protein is CASRSGQYLNEKLFF. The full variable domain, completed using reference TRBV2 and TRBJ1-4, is EPEVTQTPSHQVTQMGQEVILRCVPISNHLYFYWYRQILGQKVEFLVSFYNNEISEKSEIFDDQFSVERPDGSNFTLKIRSTKLEDSAMYFCASRSGQYLNEKLFFGSGTQLSVL.

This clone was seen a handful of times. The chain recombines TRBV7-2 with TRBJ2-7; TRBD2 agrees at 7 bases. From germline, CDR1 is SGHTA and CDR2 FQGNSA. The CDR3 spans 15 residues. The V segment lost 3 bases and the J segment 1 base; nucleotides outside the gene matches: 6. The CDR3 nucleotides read TGTGCCAGCAGCTTCCGGGACTACCCTTCCTACGAGCAGTACTTC. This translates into CASSFRDYPSYEQYF.

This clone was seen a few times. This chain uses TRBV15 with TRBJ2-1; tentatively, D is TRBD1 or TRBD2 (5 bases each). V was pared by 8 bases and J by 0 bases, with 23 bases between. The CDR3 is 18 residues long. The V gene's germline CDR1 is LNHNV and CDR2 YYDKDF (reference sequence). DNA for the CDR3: TGTGCCACCGCGACCGGGACCCCACCTATGAGCTCCTACAATGAGCAGTTCTTC. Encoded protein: CATATGTPPMSSYNEQFF. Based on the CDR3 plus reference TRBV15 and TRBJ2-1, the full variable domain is DAMVIQNPRYQVTQFGKPVTLSCSQTLNHNVMYWYQQKSSQAPKLLFHYYDKDFNNEADTPDNFQSRRPNTSFCFLDIRSPGLGDTAMYLCATATGTPPMSSYNEQFFGPGTRLTVL.

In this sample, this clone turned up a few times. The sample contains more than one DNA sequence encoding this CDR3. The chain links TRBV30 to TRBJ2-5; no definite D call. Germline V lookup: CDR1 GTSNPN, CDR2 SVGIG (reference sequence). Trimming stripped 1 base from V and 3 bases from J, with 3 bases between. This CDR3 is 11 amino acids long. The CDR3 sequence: CAWSAEETQYF. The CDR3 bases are TGTGCCTGGAGTGCTGAAGAGACCCAGTACTTC.

CDR3 DNA: TGTGCCAGCAAGGTCTTCGTGGCCGGGGCCAACGTCCTGACTTTC. This gives the protein CASKVFVAGANVLTF. The chain combines TRBV6-1 with TRBJ2-6; D ambiguous. The CDR3 extends over 15 amino acids. Germline-derived CDR1 and CDR2 are MNHNS and SASEGT. Trimming took off 7 bases at V and 4 bases at J, with 14 bases between the two ends.

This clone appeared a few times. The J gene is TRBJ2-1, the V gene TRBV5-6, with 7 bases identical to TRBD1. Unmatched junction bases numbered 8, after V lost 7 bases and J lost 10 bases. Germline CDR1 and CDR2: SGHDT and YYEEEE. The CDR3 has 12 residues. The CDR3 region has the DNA TGTGCCAGCGGGACAGCCAGGAGAGAGCAGTTCTTC. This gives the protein CASGTARREQFF. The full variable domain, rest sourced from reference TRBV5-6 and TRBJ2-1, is DAGVTQSPTHLIKTRGQQVTLRCSPKSGHDTVSWYQQALGQGPQFIFQYYEEEERQRGNFPDRFSGHQFPNYSSELNVNALLLGDSALYLCASGTARREQFFGPGTRLTVL.